Given below is one T cell receptor (beta chain) in context. This specimen comes from a study of control samples from healthy donors and cancer patients. With 4 bases removed from V and 9 bases from J, the gap between germline ends came to 10 bases. The CDR3 length is 13 residues. The repertoire was sequenced with immunoSEQ multiplex PCR; TCRdb's copy has only in-frame clones and lacks some. The top ten clones hold roughly an eighth of a sample with 110,000 or so clones, about 80% of them seen once. The receptor's source is a woman aged 45-60 years in good health. The rearrangement uses TRBV12-3 or TRBV12-4 and TRBJ1-6; D is unresolved. Sequenced input: blood. The chain's CDR3 is CASSSTQISPLHF. In DNA form, the CDR3 reads TGTGCCAGCAGTTCAACGCAGATTTCACCCCTCCACTTT.